Listed here is a single T cell receptor (beta chain). Its antigen is not identified. The data originate from a study of identifying expanded T cells in peripheral blood. Study outcomes and limitations: Over approximately two and four weeks, about 16 and 20 clones changed, versus more than 1 between replicates. Across healthy donors, higher total template counts meant significantly greater two-week count variance.

V was shortened by 0 bases and J by 8 bases, with 10 bases between the two germline ends. Germline CDR1 and CDR2: SGHTA and FQGTGA. The CDR3 runs to 13 residues. Sequencing used immunoSEQ multiplex PCR; TCRdb keeps in-frame clones, though not all of them. The sample gives some 75,000 clones, 85% to 90% of which show up once; roughly 3% is in the top ten. No infections or other immune events were documented during collection. This clonotype originated in a person aged 18-69 years in good health. The chain couples TRBV7-3 to TRBJ1-2; D unresolved. Sequencing was carried out using blood. The CDR3 nucleotides read TGTGCCAGCAGCTTAACTAGAGATAGCGGCTACACCTTC. Its translation is CASSLTRDSGYTF.